A selection of T cell receptor beta chains follows, all from one sample in a study of T cell responses to AZD1222 COVID-19 vaccine. The method was immunoSEQ multiplex PCR; TCRdb's version includes in-frame clones alone and lacks a portion of them. The data show over 110,000 clones, with approximately 94% seen just once and roughly 4.9% held by the top ten. The source material was peripheral blood, sampled on day 0 of AZD1222 vaccination. The receptors originated from an adult in good health. Both conserved end residues are part of each CDR3. The order of the fields is clone size, J gene, D gene, V gene, CDR3 protein, CDR3 DNA. A D gene is named only where the DNA matches it firmly. Not all rows give a size; the values are once, few, many and, for expanded clones, a class.

>-|TRBJ1-3|TRBD1|TRBV14
CASSPQGARGNTIYF
TGTGCCAGCAGCCCTCAGGGGGCGCGAGGAAACACCATATATTTT
>-|TRBJ2-7|TRBD2|TRBV7-6
CASSPRGVFRREDTYEQYF
TGTGCCAGCAGCCCCAGGGGCGTCTTCCGGCGGGAGGATACCTACGAGCAGTACTTC
>-|TRBJ2-3|TRBD2|TRBV2
CASSGPLAGLDTQYF
TGTGCCAGCAGCGGTCCGCTAGCGGGATTGGATACGCAGTATTTT
>-|TRBJ2-7|-|TRBV5-1
CASSEAGIVYEQYF
TGCGCCAGCAGCGAGGCAGGGATCGTGTACGAGCAGTACTTC
>once|TRBJ2-1|TRBD2|TRBV5-1
CASSLESGMRYNEQFF
TGCGCCAGCAGCTTGGAAAGCGGGATGAGGTACAATGAGCAGTTCTTC
>-|TRBJ2-1|TRBD2|TRBV28
CASSLGGLAGGQEQFF
TGTGCCAGCAGTTTAGGCGGACTAGCGGGGGGTCAGGAGCAGTTCTTC
>-|TRBJ1-1|-|TRBV27
CASSLFGGKTEAFF
TGTGCCAGCAGTTTGTTTGGGGGGAAGACTGAAGCTTTCTTT
>-|TRBJ2-1|TRBD2|TRBV7-9
CASSLAGGVDEQFF
TGTGCCAGCAGCCTAGCGGGAGGTGTAGATGAGCAGTTCTTC
>-|TRBJ1-2|TRBD1|TRBV29-1
CSVEDRDRELWGYTF
TGCAGCGTTGAAGATCGGGACAGGGAGCTATGGGGCTACACCTTC
>once|TRBJ2-6|-|TRBV7-2
CASSLGPGSGANVLTF
TGTGCCAGCAGCTTAGGTCCGGGCTCTGGGGCCAACGTCCTGACTTTC